Presented here are 21 T cell receptor beta chains from one specimen sequenced in a study of OX40 agonist ivuxolimab in advanced cancers. Only in-frame clones appear in the TCRdb table, and some are missing; sequencing was by immunoSEQ multiplex PCR. The sample comprises tens of thousands of clones, around 86% of which are singletons, and 9.5% to 15% rests with the top ten. The sample in question was CD4+ or CD8+ T cells sorted from blood, obtained in a trial of the OX40 agonist ivuxolimab. These receptors all come from an adult with an advanced solid tumor such as melanoma, head and neck, liver or kidney cancer.

The V and J genes are TRBV9 and TRBJ2-5; D uncertain. CDR1 is SGDLS and CDR2 is YYNGEE in the germline V gene. Trimming left V 3 bases short and J 1 base short, with 4 bases between. The CDR3 spans 12 residues. The CDR3 DNA sequence: TGTGCCAGCAGCGGCCCCCAAGAGACCCAGTACTTC. As protein: CASSGPQETQYF.

This clone was observed a single time. The chain links TRBV5-6 to TRBJ2-1; D might be TRBD1 or TRBD2, each matching 5 bases. Trimming stripped 6 bases from V and 6 bases from J, with 10 bases between. The CDR3 totals 12 residues. CDR1 is SGHDT and CDR2 is YYEEEE in the germline V gene. Here the CDR3 reads CASTPGGNEQFF. In DNA, the CDR3 is TGTGCCAGCACCCCTGGGGGCAATGAGCAGTTCTTC. Variable domain in full (rest from reference TRBV5-6 and TRBJ2-1): DAGVTQSPTHLIKTRGQQVTLRCSPKSGHDTVSWYQQALGQGPQFIFQYYEEEERQRGNFPDRFSGHQFPNYSSELNVNALLLGDSALYLCASTPGGNEQFFGPGTRLTVL.

The rearrangement joins TRBV10-2 to TRBJ2-5; tentative D call: TRBD2 (6 bases). In germline, CDR1 is WSHSY, CDR2 SAAADI. V lost 2 bases to trimming and J lost 2 bases, with 15 bases between them. CDR3 size: 16 residues. This CDR3 is CASSEGLVGGQETQYF. The CDR3 DNA sequence: TGCGCCAGCAGTGAGGGGTTAGTGGGGGGTCAAGAGACCCAGTACTTC.

The chain combines TRBV7-8 with TRBJ1-4; D is ambiguous. CDR3 size: 16 residues. Trimming removed 5 bases from V and 7 bases from J, with 20 bases in between. Per germline, CDR1 SGHVS and CDR2 FQNEAQ. CDR3 amino acids: CASSPLLGMLGEKLFF. As DNA, the CDR3 is TGTGCCAGCAGCCCTCTCCTTGGAATGCTGGGTGAAAAACTGTTTTTT.

This chain connects TRBV2 to TRBJ2-2; tentative D call: TRBD1 (5 bases). Deletions cut 1 base from V and 4 bases from J, with 13 bases between. The CDR3 totals 16 residues. CDR1 is SNHLY, CDR2 FYNNEI, per germline. In DNA, the CDR3 is TGTGCCAGCAGTGAAGAGGCAGGGTTTTTCACCGGGGAGCTGTTTTTT. This gives the protein CASSEEAGFFTGELFF.

The chain uses TRBV6-5 and TRBJ1-2, with 7 bases aligning to TRBD1. This CDR3 is 15 amino acids long. Germline V CDR1 and CDR2: MNHEY, SVGAGI. J was trimmed by 4 bases and V by 1 base; bases with no gene match: 6. The chain's CDR3 is CASSYLQGGIYGYTF. The CDR3 DNA sequence: TGTGCCAGCAGTTACTTGCAGGGGGGAATCTATGGCTACACCTTC.

V is TRBV7-9 and J is TRBJ1-5; weak D call: TRBD1 (6 bases). The length of the CDR3 is 15 residues. V lost 5 bases to trimming and J lost 0 bases, with 11 bases between them. Germline-derived CDR1 and CDR2 are SEHNR and FQNEAQ (reference sequence). The CDR3 nucleotides are TGTGCCAGCAGCGGCGGGGGCCTTAGCAATCAGCCCCAGCATTTT. Protein: CASSGGGLSNQPQHF.

This chain connects TRBV9 to TRBJ1-1; D might be TRBD1 (5 bases). Germline loops: CDR1 SGDLS, CDR2 YYNGEE. The CDR3 contains 13 residues. Trimming took off 0 bases at V and 4 bases at J, with 7 bases between the two ends. The DNA of the CDR3 is TGTGCCAGCAGCGTAGGGCAGGGCACTGAAGCTTTCTTT. Translation: CASSVGQGTEAFF.

The chain employs TRBV19 and TRBJ1-2; D call uncertain. CDR1 and CDR2 (germline): LNHDA, SQIVND (reference sequence). The length of the CDR3 is 13 residues. The V gene lost 6 bases and the J gene lost 6 bases, with 14 bases spanning the gap. This chain's CDR3 is CASRPGVRHGYTF. For the CDR3, the DNA is TGTGCCAGTAGGCCAGGCGTACGTCATGGCTACACCTTC.

V gene TRBV5-4 combines with J gene TRBJ2-3; D is unclear. The CDR3 is 12 amino acids. Trimming pared 2 bases from V and 2 bases from J, leaving 3 bases between. Germline V gene data show CDR1 as SGHNT and CDR2 as YYREEE (reference sequence). DNA of the CDR3: TGTGCCAGCAGCTTCTCCACAGATACGCAGTATTTT. Its protein product is CASSFSTDTQYF.

J is TRBJ1-1 and V is TRBV15; possible D gene TRBD1, 5 bases. The CDR3 spans 14 residues. Trimming pared 2 bases from V and 4 bases from J, leaving 11 bases between. Germline CDR1 reads LNHNV; CDR2 reads YYDKDF (reference sequence). The CDR3 nucleotides read TGTGCCACCAGCAGAAGAGGACAAAGCACTGAAGCTTTCTTT. Translation: CATSRRGQSTEAFF.

This clone showed up just once. The chain links TRBV7-2 to TRBJ2-1; D gene ambiguous. V lost 2 bases, J lost 7 bases, and 9 bases lay in between. The CDR3 has 13 residues. Germline-derived CDR1 and CDR2 are SGHTA and FQGNSA. DNA for the CDR3: TGTGCCAGCAGCTTATTTGGGCTTAATGAGCAGTTCTTC. Its translation: CASSLFGLNEQFF.

V and J are TRBV19 and TRBJ1-5; no firm D call. Between the trimmed V and J ends, which lost 7 bases and 3 bases, there was a span of 13 bases. The CDR3 totals 14 residues. In germline, CDR1 is LNHDA, CDR2 SQIVND (reference sequence). DNA for the CDR3: TGTGCCAGTAAGGCTCGGCAGGACAATCAGCCCCAGCATTTT. Its translation is CASKARQDNQPQHF.

The J gene is TRBJ2-3, the V gene TRBV5-1; D perhaps matches TRBD2 (5 bases). The CDR3 extends over 15 amino acids. V lost 5 bases and J 1 base, leaving 14 bases between the germline ends. The germline V gene encodes CDR1 SGHRS and CDR2 YFSETQ. In DNA form, the CDR3 reads TGCGCCAGCAGTCCACTAGTTTTTGGCACAGATACGCAGTATTTT. Translating gives CASSPLVFGTDTQYF.

V is TRBV7-9 and J is TRBJ1-5; the D is unclear. Germline V gene data show CDR1 as SEHNR and CDR2 as FQNEAQ (reference sequence). The CDR3 is 15 amino acids. V lost 5 bases and J 3 bases, leaving 14 bases between the germline ends. The CDR3 region is CASSHEGSPNQPQHF. In nucleotides, the CDR3 is TGTGCCAGCAGCCACGAGGGCAGTCCCAATCAGCCCCAGCATTTT.

This chain links TRBV7-6 with TRBJ1-1; 10 positions match TRBD1. The CDR3 is 17 residues long. The V and J ends lost 5 bases and 8 bases, in that order; junction bases with no gene match: 17. Germline V gene sequence: CDR1 SGHVS, CDR2 FNYEAQ. The CDR3 bases are TGTGCCAGCAGCGAGAAGAGGCCGGGACAGGGGCCCCGAGAAGCTTTCTTT. This sequence encodes CASSEKRPGQGPREAFF.

A single count supports this clone. An end of the junction does not agree with germline; a read error may underlie this. This chain connects TRBV18 to TRBJ2-3; D might be TRBD1 (6 bases). CDR3 length: 16 residues. Germline CDR1 is KGHSH and CDR2 is LQKENI. In DNA form, the CDR3 reads TGTGCCAGCTCACCCTCCAGGGGTGTTAGCACAGATGCGCAGTATTTT. It yields the protein CASSPSRGVSTDAQYF.

The rearrangement links TRBV9 to TRBJ2-7; 12 nucleotides line up with TRBD1. The germline CDR1 and CDR2 sequences are SGDLS and YYNGEE. The V gene end was trimmed by 3 bases and the J gene end by 3 bases; junction bases not matched to a gene: 4. This CDR3 region has 15 residues. The CDR3 here is CASSGGTGGVYEQYF. The CDR3 nucleotides are TGTGCCAGCAGCGGAGGGACAGGGGGCGTCTACGAGCAGTACTTC. Complete variable domain (other parts from reference TRBV9 and TRBJ2-7): DSGVTQTPKHLITATGQRVTLRCSPRSGDLSVYWYQQSLDQGLQFLIQYYNGEERAKGNILERFSAQQFPDLHSELNLSSLELGDSALYFCASSGGTGGVYEQYFGPGTRLTVT.

This clone was seen once. This chain links TRBV9 with TRBJ1-4; a weak D match, TRBD1 (6 bases). With 0 bases removed from V and 12 bases from J, the gap between germline ends came to 18 bases. The CDR3 consists of 15 residues. CDR1 and CDR2 from the germline V gene are SGDLS and YYNGEE. The CDR3 here is CASSVGDYLRGELFF. The CDR3 DNA follows: TGTGCCAGCAGCGTAGGGGACTACTTGAGGGGGGAACTGTTTTTT.

V gene TRBV6-5 combines with J gene TRBJ1-2; TRBD1 matches at 7 bases. Germline-derived CDR1 and CDR2 are MNHEY and SVGAGI. V lost 1 base, J lost 2 bases, and 1 base stayed unmatched. The CDR3 covers 14 residues. The CDR3 reads CASSYLQGNYGYTF. Written as DNA, the CDR3 is TGTGCCAGCAGTTACTTACAGGGGAACTATGGCTACACCTTC.

The chain uses TRBV28 and TRBJ2-7; D unresolved. V was clipped by 2 bases and J by 10 bases, with 9 bases between them. The CDR3 is made up of 11 amino acids. Germline V gene lookup returns CDR1 MDHEN and CDR2 SYDVKM. The CDR3 coding sequence is TGTGCCAGCAGTTTAGGATTCCCCCAGTACTTC. This sequence encodes CASSLGFPQYF.